This T cell receptor (beta chain) was captured by sequencing in a study of cytomegalovirus exposure and HLA in healthy donors. Overall study findings and caveats: Within the approximately 130 validation repertoires, first-cohort TCR clusters tended to co-occur, according to a later analysis. Confirmation in vitro established that three CMV-associated chains were specific for CMV antigens.

Assay used: immunoSEQ multiplex PCR; TCRdb lists only in-frame clones, some missing. The sample yields about 140,000 clones, just under 85% seen once. As to this clone: The target antigen is unknown.

Trimming cost V 5 bases and J 6 bases, with 17 bases left between them. This CDR3 has 15 amino acids. Germline V gene sequence: CDR1 ENHRY, CDR2 SYGVKD. The sequencing input was PBMCs. The receptor was derived from a woman aged 25-40 years in good health and CMV-seronegative. The gene calls are TRBV10-3 and TRBJ1-3; maybe TRBD1 (5 bases). This chain's CDR3 is CAISPSGGFANTIYF. CDR3 nucleotide sequence: TGTGCCATCAGTCCAAGTGGGGGGTTTGCAAACACCATATATTTT.